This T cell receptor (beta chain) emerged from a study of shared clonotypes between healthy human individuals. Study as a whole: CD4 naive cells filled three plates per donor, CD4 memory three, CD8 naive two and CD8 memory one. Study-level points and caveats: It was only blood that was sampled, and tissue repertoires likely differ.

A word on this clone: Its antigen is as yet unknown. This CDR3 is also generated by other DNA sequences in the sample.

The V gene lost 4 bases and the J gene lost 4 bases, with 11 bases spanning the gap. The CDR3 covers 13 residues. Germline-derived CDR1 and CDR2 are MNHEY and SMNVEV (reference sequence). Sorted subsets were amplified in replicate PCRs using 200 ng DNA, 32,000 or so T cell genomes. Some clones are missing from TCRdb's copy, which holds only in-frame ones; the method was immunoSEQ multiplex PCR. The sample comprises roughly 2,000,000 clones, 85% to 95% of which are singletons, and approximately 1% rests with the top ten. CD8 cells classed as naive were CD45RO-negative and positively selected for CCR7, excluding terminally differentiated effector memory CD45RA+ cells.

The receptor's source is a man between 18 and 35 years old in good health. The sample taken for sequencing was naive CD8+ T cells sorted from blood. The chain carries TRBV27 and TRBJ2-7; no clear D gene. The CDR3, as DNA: TGTGCCAGCAGTTACCGGACGGGTTACGAGCAGTACTTC. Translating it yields CASSYRTGYEQYF.